This TCR beta chain derives from a study of blood T cells in healthy people across ages. The CDR3 is 15 residues long. V shed 3 bases and J shed 2 bases, with 14 bases lying between them. Germline lookup yields CDR1 SGDLS and CDR2 YYNGEE. Together with a sample-barcoded 5' primer, a J-beta primer mix was included in a second PCR lasting roughly 6 to 12 cycles. A template-switch adaptor containing 12 random nucleotides labeled each cDNA molecule. TCRdb recomputed calls from the 5' RACE reads with MiXCR, one row per CDR3 protein. The repertoire consists of a few hundred thousand distinct CDR3 sequences, with 25% to 35% occurring once and the leading ten covering approximately 3.3%. This clonotype was observed a few times. The sample was also reused in another study, on T cells of mothers and their children. That paper states: Normalized overlap was always slightly, never significantly, higher in related than unrelated mother-child pairs. Clones that were microchimeric and persistent were not detected among T cells.

V gene TRBV9 combines with J gene TRBJ1-1; no clear D gene. Specimen: blood. This receptor was identified in a boy between 2 and 10 years old in good health. The CDR3 here is CASSATPTENTEAFF. In DNA form, the CDR3 reads TGTGCCAGCAGCGCAACTCCAACAGAAAACACTGAAGCTTTCTTT.